The 8 T cell receptor beta chains below come from one sample, sequenced in a study of OX40 agonist ivuxolimab in advanced cancers. Sequencing used immunoSEQ multiplex PCR; TCRdb keeps in-frame clones, though not all of them. The repertoire has 42,000 or so clones, 80% to 90% of them found once; the top ten carry over 2.5%. The material sequenced was CD4+ or CD8+ T cells sorted from blood, taken in a trial of the OX40 agonist ivuxolimab. The receptor source for this set is an adult with an advanced solid tumor such as melanoma, head and neck, liver or kidney cancer.

V is TRBV5-4 and J is TRBJ2-3; D call uncertain. The CDR3 consists of 14 residues. CDR1 is SGHNT, CDR2 YYREEE, per germline (reference sequence). V shed 4 bases and J shed 3 bases, with 12 bases lying between them. CDR3 region: CASSQDLVTDTQYF. CDR3 DNA: TGTGCCAGCAGCCAAGATCTAGTAACAGATACGCAGTATTTT.

The V call is TRBV5-5, the J call TRBJ1-1, with unresolved D. The V and J ends lost 4 bases and 10 bases respectively, with 20 bases between them. CDR3 size: 14 residues. The germline gives CDR1 SGHKS, CDR2 YYEKEE (reference sequence). The CDR3, as DNA: TGTGCCAGCAGCCCGGCCCTACTCGACTGGGGAGCTTTCTTT. Translation: CASSPALLDWGAFF.

By proportion, this clone is medium-sized (0.01 to 0.1%). V is TRBV7-2 and J is TRBJ1-2, with D possibly TRBD1 on 6 matching bases. The germline V and J ends were trimmed by 1 base and 8 bases, with 14 bases remaining between them. CDR1 is SGHTA, CDR2 FQGNSA, per germline. The CDR3 runs 14 residues. CDR3 loop: CASSLVRGIEGYTF. CDR3 nucleotide sequence: TGTGCCAGCAGCTTAGTAAGGGGGATTGAGGGCTACACCTTC.

The chain joins TRBV5-1 to TRBJ2-5; 14 positions agree with TRBD2. The CDR3 is 17 residues long. Trimming removed 4 bases from V and 2 bases from J; junction bases left unmatched: 7. The germline V gene has CDR1 SGHRS and CDR2 YFSETQ. This chain's CDR3 is CASSPGTSGRWQETQYF. In nucleotides, the CDR3 is TGCGCCAGCAGCCCAGGGACTAGCGGGAGATGGCAAGAGACCCAGTACTTC.

The chain combines TRBV19 with TRBJ1-5; 9 nucleotides align to TRBD1. From germline, CDR1 is LNHDA and CDR2 SQIVND (reference sequence). This CDR3 is built from 15 residues. V lost 6 bases, J lost 3 bases, and 6 bases stayed unmatched. DNA of the CDR3: TGTGCCAGTAGCCGGACAGGGGAGGTCAATCAGCCCCAGCATTTT. Translated: CASSRTGEVNQPQHF.

This chain links TRBV7-3 with TRBJ2-6, with 9 bases identical to TRBD2. V lost 0 bases to trimming and J lost 3 bases; unmatched junction nucleotides: 9. This CDR3 is 19 amino acids long. CDR1 is SGHTA and CDR2 is FQGTGA in the germline V gene. CDR3 sequence (DNA): TGTGCCAGCAGCTTAACGATGGCGGGAGGGCCTCTTGGGGCCAACGTCCTGACTTTC. Translation gives CASSLTMAGGPLGANVLTF.

The chain recombines TRBV18 with TRBJ1-2; 12 bases fit TRBD1. J lost 8 bases, V lost 2 bases, and 3 bases had no gene match. The germline gives CDR1 KGHSH, CDR2 LQKENI. This CDR3 region has 14 residues. The CDR3 region is CASSPGDRGRGYTF. The CDR3 DNA reads as TGTGCCAGCTCACCAGGGGACAGGGGGCGAGGCTACACCTTC.

The rearrangement joins TRBV27 to TRBJ1-5; D might be TRBD1 (5 bases). The germline CDR1 and CDR2 sequences are MNHEY and SMNVEV (reference sequence). The CDR3 contains 12 residues. With 4 bases removed from V and 9 bases from J, the gap between germline ends came to 10 bases. CDR3 nucleotide sequence: TGTGCCAGCAGTTCTTGGGGGGGGCCCCAGCATTTT. This sequence encodes CASSSWGGPQHF.